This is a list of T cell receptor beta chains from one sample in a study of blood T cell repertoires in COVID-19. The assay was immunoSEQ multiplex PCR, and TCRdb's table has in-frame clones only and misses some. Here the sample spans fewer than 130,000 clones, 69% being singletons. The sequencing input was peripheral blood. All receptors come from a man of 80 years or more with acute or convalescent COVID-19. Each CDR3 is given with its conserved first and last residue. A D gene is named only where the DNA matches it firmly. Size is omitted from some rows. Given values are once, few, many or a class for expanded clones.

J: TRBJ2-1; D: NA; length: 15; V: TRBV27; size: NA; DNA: TGTGCCAGCACCTACACACTAGACGCCTACAATGAGCAGTTCTTC; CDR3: CASTYTLDAYNEQFF
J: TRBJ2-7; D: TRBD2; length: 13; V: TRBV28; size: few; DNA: TGTGCCAGCAGCCTGCCGGGGAGGGACGAGCAGTACTTC; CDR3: CASSLPGRDEQYF
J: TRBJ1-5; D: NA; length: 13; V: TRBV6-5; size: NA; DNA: TGTGCCAGCAGCGGTGAGATTAATCAGCCCCAGCATTTT; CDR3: CASSGEINQPQHF
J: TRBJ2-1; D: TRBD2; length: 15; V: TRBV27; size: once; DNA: TGTGCCAGCAGTATAGCGGGAAACTCCTACAATGAGCAGTTCTTC; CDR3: CASSIAGNSYNEQFF
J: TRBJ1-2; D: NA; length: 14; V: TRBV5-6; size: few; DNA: TGTGCCAGCAGCTTCGGCACACGGCAGGGTGGCTACACCTTC; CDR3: CASSFGTRQGGYTF
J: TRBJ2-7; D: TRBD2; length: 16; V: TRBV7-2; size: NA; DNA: TGTGCCAGCAGCTTGGCAGGGACTAGCGGGTTCTACGAGCAGTACTTC; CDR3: CASSLAGTSGFYEQYF
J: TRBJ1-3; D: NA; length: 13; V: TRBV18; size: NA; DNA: TGTGCCAGCTCAACGGGGGCTGGAAACACCATATATTTT; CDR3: CASSTGAGNTIYF
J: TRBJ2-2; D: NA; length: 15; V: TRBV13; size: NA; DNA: TGTGCCAGCAGCTTAGCGGGGAGGAACACCGGGGAGCTGTTTTTT; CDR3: CASSLAGRNTGELFF
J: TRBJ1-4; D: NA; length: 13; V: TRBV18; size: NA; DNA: TGTGCCAGCTCACCCGAGTTTAAAGAAAAACTGTTTTTT; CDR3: CASSPEFKEKLFF
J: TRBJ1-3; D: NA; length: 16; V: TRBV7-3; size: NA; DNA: TGTGCCAGCAGCTTAGATGGACAAGTCTCTGGAAACACCATATATTTT; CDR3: CASSLDGQVSGNTIYF
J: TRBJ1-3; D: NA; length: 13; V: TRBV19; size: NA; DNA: TGTGCCAGTAGTCTAACAGGACAAAACACCATATATTTT; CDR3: CASSLTGQNTIYF
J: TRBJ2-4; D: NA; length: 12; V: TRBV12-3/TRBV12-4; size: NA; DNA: TGTGCCAGCACGGGGTTGGAAAACATTCAGTACTTC; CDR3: CASTGLENIQYF
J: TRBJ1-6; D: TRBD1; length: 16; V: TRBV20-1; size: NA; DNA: TGCAGTGCTAGTAGGGCAGGGGGCTCCTATAATTCACCCCTCCACTTT; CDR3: CSASRAGGSYNSPLHF
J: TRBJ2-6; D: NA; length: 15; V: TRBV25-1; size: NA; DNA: TGTGCCAGCAGTGAATTCAGTGCAGGGGCCAACGTCCTGACTTTC; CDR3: CASSEFSAGANVLTF
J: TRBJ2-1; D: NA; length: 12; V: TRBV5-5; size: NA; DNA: TGTGCCAGCAGCTTGGTTCGGAATGAGCAGTTCTTC; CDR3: CASSLVRNEQFF
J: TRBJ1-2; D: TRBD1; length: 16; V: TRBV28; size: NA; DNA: TGTGCCAGCAGTTCATTCCGCGGACAGGGTGGGTATGGCTACACCTTC; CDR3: CASSSFRGQGGYGYTF
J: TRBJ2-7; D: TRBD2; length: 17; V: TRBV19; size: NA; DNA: TGTGCCAGTAGTGGGGGACTAGCGGGTGGCCCCACCTACGAGCAGTACTTC; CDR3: CASSGGLAGGPTYEQYF
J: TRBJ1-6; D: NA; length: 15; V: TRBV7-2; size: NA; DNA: TGTGCCAGCAGCTTCACAGGGATCTATAATTCACCCCTCCACTTT; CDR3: CASSFTGIYNSPLHF
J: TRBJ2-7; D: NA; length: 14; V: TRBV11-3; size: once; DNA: TGTGCCAGCAGCTTCGGACAGAACTCCTACGAGCAGTACTTC; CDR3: CASSFGQNSYEQYF
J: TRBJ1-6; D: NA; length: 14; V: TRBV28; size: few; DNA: TGTGCCAGCAGTTTATTACAGCTAAATTCACCCCTCCACTTT; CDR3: CASSLLQLNSPLHF
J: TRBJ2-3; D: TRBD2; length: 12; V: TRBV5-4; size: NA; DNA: TGTGCCAGCCGAGAGGACCTAGCGGCGCAGTATTTT; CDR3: CASREDLAAQYF
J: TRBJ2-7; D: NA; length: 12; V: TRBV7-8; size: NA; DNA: TGTGCCAGCAGCCCCCGCAGCTACGAGCAGTACTTC; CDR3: CASSPRSYEQYF
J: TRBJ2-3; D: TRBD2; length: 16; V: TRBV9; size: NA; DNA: TGTGCCAGCAGCCCACCCCTAGCGGGAGTATCAGATACGCAGTATTTT; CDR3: CASSPPLAGVSDTQYF
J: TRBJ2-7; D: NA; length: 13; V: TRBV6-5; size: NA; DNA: TGTGCCAGCAGTTACGGCGGAACCTACGAGCAGTACTTC; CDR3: CASSYGGTYEQYF
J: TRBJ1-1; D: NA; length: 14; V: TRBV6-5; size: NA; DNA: TGTGCCAGCAGTTATAGATCAGGGTCGGACGAAGCTTTCTTT; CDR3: CASSYRSGSDEAFF
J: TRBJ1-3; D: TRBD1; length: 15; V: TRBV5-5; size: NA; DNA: TGTGCCAGCAGCCTCCAGGGGGCTTTTGGAAACACCATATATTTT; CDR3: CASSLQGAFGNTIYF
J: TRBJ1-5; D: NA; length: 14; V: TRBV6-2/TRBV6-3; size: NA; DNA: TGTGCCAGCAGTTACCCCGACTCCGGTATGCCCCAGCATTTT; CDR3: CASSYPDSGMPQHF
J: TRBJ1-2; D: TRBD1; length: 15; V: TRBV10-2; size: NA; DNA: TGCGCCAGCAGTGCCACGGGACAGGGCAACTATGGCTACACCTTC; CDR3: CASSATGQGNYGYTF
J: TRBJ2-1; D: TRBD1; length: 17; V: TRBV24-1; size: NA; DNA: TGTGCCACCAGTGCTAATAGGGACAGGGGATTCTACAATGAGCAGTTCTTC; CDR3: CATSANRDRGFYNEQFF
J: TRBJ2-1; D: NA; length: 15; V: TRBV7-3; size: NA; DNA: TGTGCCAGCAGCGAGGAGGGAGGATGGGTCAATGAGCAGTTCTTC; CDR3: CASSEEGGWVNEQFF
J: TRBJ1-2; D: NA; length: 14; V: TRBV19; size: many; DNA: TGTGCCAGTAGTATTACAGGGCAGCCCTATGGCTACACCTTC; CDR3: CASSITGQPYGYTF
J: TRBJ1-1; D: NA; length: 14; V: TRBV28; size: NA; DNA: TGTGCCAGCAGTTTTGGACGACGGGGGACTGAAGCTTTCTTT; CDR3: CASSFGRRGTEAFF
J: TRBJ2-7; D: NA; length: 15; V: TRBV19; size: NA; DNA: TGTGCCAGTAGTATTTCGTTCGGACTTTCCTACGAGCAGTACTTC; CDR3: CASSISFGLSYEQYF
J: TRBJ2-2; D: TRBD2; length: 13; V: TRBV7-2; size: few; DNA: TGTGCCAGCAGCCCGACTAGCTCCGGGGAGCTGTTTTTT; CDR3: CASSPTSSGELFF
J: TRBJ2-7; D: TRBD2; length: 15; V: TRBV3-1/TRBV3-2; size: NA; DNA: TGTGCCAGCAGCCCGCTAGCGGGAGCCTCCTACGAGCAGTACTTC; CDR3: CASSPLAGASYEQYF
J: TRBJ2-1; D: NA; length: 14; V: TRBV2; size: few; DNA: TGTGCCAGCAGTGCCTCCCCTAGAGACAATGAGCAGTTCTTC; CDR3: CASSASPRDNEQFF
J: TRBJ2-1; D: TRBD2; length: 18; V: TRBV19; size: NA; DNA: TGTGCCAGTAGTCTACTAGCGGGAGTACTGAGCTCCTACAATGAGCAGTTCTTC; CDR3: CASSLLAGVLSSYNEQFF
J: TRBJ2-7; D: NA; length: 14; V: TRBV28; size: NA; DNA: TGTGCCAGCAGTCTCTTACAGGGAATTACCGAGCAGTACTTC; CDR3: CASSLLQGITEQYF
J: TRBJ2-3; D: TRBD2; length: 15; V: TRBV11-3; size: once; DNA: TGTGCCAGCAGCTTGGGGGGGAAAAAGACAGATACGCAGTATTTT; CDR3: CASSLGGKKTDTQYF
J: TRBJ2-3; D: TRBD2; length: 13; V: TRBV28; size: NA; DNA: TGTGCCAGCAGTTTGGGACTACCAGATACGCAGTATTTT; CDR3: CASSLGLPDTQYF
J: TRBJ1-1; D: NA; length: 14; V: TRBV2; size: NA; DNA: TGTGCCTCACTACGGGGTACTCGGGGCACTGAAGCTTTCTTT; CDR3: CASLRGTRGTEAFF
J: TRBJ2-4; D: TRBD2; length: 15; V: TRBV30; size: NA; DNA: TGTGCCTGGAGTTATAGCGGGAGGGCCCAGGACATTCAGTACTTC; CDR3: CAWSYSGRAQDIQYF
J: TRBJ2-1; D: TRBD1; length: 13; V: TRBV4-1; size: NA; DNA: TGCGCCAGCAGCCAACCGACAGGGGATGAGCAGTTCTTC; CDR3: CASSQPTGDEQFF
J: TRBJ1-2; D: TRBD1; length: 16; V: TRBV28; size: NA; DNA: TGTGCCAGCAGACTCGCACAGGGGGCGCAGGTCTATGGCTACACCTTC; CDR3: CASRLAQGAQVYGYTF
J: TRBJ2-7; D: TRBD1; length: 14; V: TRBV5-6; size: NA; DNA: TGTGCCAGCAGCTTCGACAGGGGCGCCTACGAGCAGTACTTC; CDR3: CASSFDRGAYEQYF
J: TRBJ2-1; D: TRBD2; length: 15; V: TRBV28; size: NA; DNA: TGTGCCAGCAGTTTAGGCGGGAGGGCCGGGAATGAGCAGTTCTTC; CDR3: CASSLGGRAGNEQFF
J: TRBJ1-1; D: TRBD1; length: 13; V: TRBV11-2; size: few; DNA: TGTGCCAGCAGCCCCCGGACAGGGCCCGAAGCTTTCTTT; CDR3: CASSPRTGPEAFF
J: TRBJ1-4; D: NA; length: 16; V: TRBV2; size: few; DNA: TGTGCCAGCAGTGGGGCCCCGGGACATTCTAATGAAAAACTGTTTTTT; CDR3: CASSGAPGHSNEKLFF